The 25 T cell receptor beta chains below all came from one sample that was sequenced in a study of T cell changes during pregnancy in multiple sclerosis. Only in-frame clones appear in the TCRdb table, and some are missing; sequencing was by immunoSEQ multiplex PCR. The sample records around 70,000 clones, approximately 90% being singletons. The sequencing used peripheral blood, collected in the first trimester of pregnancy. These receptors all come from a female donor in good health, enrolled as a control in a pregnancy study.

As DNA, the CDR3 is TGTGCCAGCAGCTCCGACGGGCGGGAGGGCCCCCGGGATACGCAGTATTTT. Its translation is CASSSDGREGPRDTQYF. The chain couples TRBV28 to TRBJ2-3; the match to TRBD2 covers 9 bases. The CDR3 totals 17 residues. Germline V gene data show CDR1 as MDHEN and CDR2 as SYDVKM. V shed 6 bases and J 6 bases; nucleotides not matched to a gene: 16.

The chain uses TRBV28 and TRBJ1-5, with D perhaps TRBD1 (6 bases). Germline V CDR1 and CDR2: MDHEN, SYDVKM. The CDR3 is 14 residues long. The ends were cut back, 4 bases at V and 7 bases at J, with 14 bases in the middle. Here the CDR3 reads CASSSDRLVQPQHF. The CDR3 bases are TGTGCCAGCAGTTCGGACAGACTGGTACAGCCCCAGCATTTT. The entire variable domain, with the rest obtained from reference TRBV28 and TRBJ1-5, is as follows: DVKVTQSSRYLVKRTGEKVFLECVQDMDHENMFWYRQDPGLGLRLIYFSYDVKMKEKGDIPEGYSVSREKKERFSLILESASTNQTSMYLCASSSDRLVQPQHFGDGTRLSIL.

This chain connects TRBV2 to TRBJ1-1; TRBD1 is a possible D gene (6 bases). Trimming stripped 5 bases from V and 12 bases from J, with 16 bases between. Per germline, CDR1 SNHLY and CDR2 FYNNEI. This CDR3 comprises 12 residues. As DNA, the CDR3 is TGTGCCAGCAGTCAATATACAGGGTTGTCTTTCTTT. It specifies CASSQYTGLSFF. Full variable domain (missing parts from reference TRBV2 and TRBJ1-1): EPEVTQTPSHQVTQMGQEVILRCVPISNHLYFYWYRQILGQKVEFLVSFYNNEISEKSEIFDDQFSVERPDGSNFTLKIRSTKLEDSAMYFCASSQYTGLSFFGQGTRLTVV.

The chain recombines TRBV7-8 with TRBJ2-7, with 9 bases that match TRBD1. Unmatched junction bases numbered 9, after V lost 5 bases and J lost 4 bases. This CDR3 contains 15 residues. Germline V lookup: CDR1 SGHVS, CDR2 FQNEAQ. The CDR3 sequence: CASSAAGTGWYEQYF. The CDR3 region has the DNA TGTGCCAGCAGCGCGGCCGGGACAGGGTGGTACGAGCAGTACTTC.

The chain recombines TRBV21-1 with TRBJ2-7; TRBD2 is the table's D call, not checked against the DNA. TRBV21-1 is a listed pseudogene. This CDR3 contains 16 residues. DNA for the CDR3: TGTGCCAGCAGCAGATTAGCGGGAGGGCCTTCCTACGAGCAGTACTTC. Its translation: CASSRLAGGPSYEQYF.

This clone was seen only once. The chain recombines TRBV7-2 with TRBJ2-7; D is possibly TRBD1 (6 bases). Trimming left V 5 bases short and J 2 bases short, with 16 bases between. This CDR3 has 15 residues. Per the germline V gene, CDR1 is SGHTA and CDR2 is FQGNSA. Written as DNA, the CDR3 is TGTGCCAGCAGCCCAGGGGCAGGTGGGGCCTACGAGCAGTACTTC. Translated, it gives CASSPGAGGAYEQYF.

The chain is built from TRBV7-8 and TRBJ2-2; D is unresolved. V was cut by 1 base and J by 6 bases, with 6 bases left in between. Germline V CDR1 and CDR2: SGHVS, FQNEAQ. CDR3 length equals 13 residues. Here the CDR3 reads CASSLDSAGELFF. The CDR3 bases are TGTGCCAGCAGCTTAGACTCGGCCGGGGAGCTGTTTTTT. The whole variable domain, filled in from reference TRBV7-8 and TRBJ2-2, reads GAGVSQSPRYKVAKRGQDVALRCDPISGHVSLFWYQQALGQGPEFLTYFQNEAQLDKSGLPSDRFFAERPEGSVSTLKIQRTQQEDSAVYLCASSLDSAGELFFGEGSRLTVL.

The chain joins TRBV28 to TRBJ2-7, with D possibly TRBD2 on 7 matching bases. With 7 bases removed from V and 4 bases from J, the gap between germline ends came to 23 bases. CDR3 length: 16 amino acids. The germline V gene encodes CDR1 MDHEN and CDR2 SYDVKM. CDR3 coding DNA: TGTGCCAGCACCTCCGGGACTACCCGAGGGGGGTACGAGCAGTACTTC. It specifies CASTSGTTRGGYEQYF.

V is TRBV2 and J is TRBJ1-4; 11 nucleotides line up with TRBD1. V trimming: 6 bases; J trimming: 8 bases; junction bases outside the gene matches: 5. The CDR3 runs 14 residues. The germline V gene has CDR1 SNHLY and CDR2 FYNNEI. The chain's CDR3 is CASRLGQGGEKLFF. CDR3 sequence (DNA): TGTGCCAGCAGGCTGGGACAGGGGGGCGAAAAACTGTTTTTT.

The DNA for the CDR3 is TGTGCCAGCAGTTACTCCCTAGGAAATGAGCAGTTCTTC. Translating it yields CASSYSLGNEQFF. This sequence joins TRBV6-5 and TRBJ2-1, with D unresolved. The length of the CDR3 is 13 residues. V dropped 0 bases and J dropped 7 bases, with 7 bases sitting between them. Germline V lookup: CDR1 MNHEY, CDR2 SVGAGI.

This chain joins TRBV6-6 and TRBJ2-7; the D gene is possibly TRBD2 (5 bases). Per the germline V gene, CDR1 is MNHNY and CDR2 is SVGAGI (reference sequence). V lost 4 bases and J 9 bases, leaving 13 bases between the germline ends. There are 12 residues in the CDR3. The CDR3 nucleotides read TGTGCCAGCAGTTCGACCTCGAGCGGGCAGTACTTC. It translates to CASSSTSSGQYF.

This clone was observed a single time. The CDR3 sequence is CASSSGGWNYEQYF. The CDR3 DNA reads as TGTGCCAGCAGCTCCGGCGGATGGAACTACGAGCAGTACTTC. The V gene is TRBV5-4, the J gene TRBJ2-7; the D is unclear. The CDR3 is 14 amino acids. Trimming cost V 3 bases and J 3 bases, with 13 bases left between them. Germline V lookup: CDR1 SGHNT, CDR2 YYREEE (reference sequence).

This clone was recorded once. The rearrangement uses TRBV27 and TRBJ2-7; 9 bases map to TRBD1. The CDR3 loop spans 15 amino acids. V shed 6 bases and J 1 base; nucleotides not matched to a gene: 7. Germline V gene sequence: CDR1 MNHEY, CDR2 SMNVEV (reference sequence). DNA of the CDR3: TGTGCCAGCAGCCTTAAACAGGGGGCATCCTACGAGCAGTACTTC. Protein sequence: CASSLKQGASYEQYF.

J is TRBJ2-5 and V is TRBV2; a weak D match, TRBD1 (6 bases). Germline loops: CDR1 SNHLY, CDR2 FYNNEI. CDR3 length: 14 amino acids. V lost 1 base and J lost 1, with 7 bases in between. CDR3 amino acids: CASSEGTAQETQYF. The DNA for the CDR3 is TGTGCCAGCAGTGAAGGGACAGCCCAAGAGACCCAGTACTTC.

The chain couples TRBV6-5 to TRBJ2-7; no definite D call. The CDR3 covers 13 residues. V gave up 6 bases and J gave up 3 bases, with 12 bases separating them. CDR1 is MNHEY and CDR2 is SVGAGI in the germline V gene. Here the CDR3 reads CASSYPGGYEQYF. For the CDR3, the DNA is TGTGCCAGCAGCTACCCGGGTGGCTACGAGCAGTACTTC.

This clone was detected only once. This rearrangement joins TRBV19 to TRBJ1-1; 8 positions agree with TRBD1. The CDR3 runs 15 residues. The V gene end was trimmed by 6 bases and the J gene end by 3 bases; junction bases not matched to a gene: 9. Germline lookup yields CDR1 LNHDA and CDR2 SQIVND (reference sequence). The CDR3 nucleotides read TGTGCCAGTAGCCATTTGGACAGGGCGTACACTGAAGCTTTCTTT. It translates to CASSHLDRAYTEAFF. Using reference TRBV19 and TRBJ1-1 for the parts outside the CDR3, the full variable domain is DGGITQSPKYLFRKEGQNVTLSCEQNLNHDAMYWYRQDPGQGLRLIYYSQIVNDFQKGDIAEGYSVSREKKESFPLTVTSAQKNPTAFYLCASSHLDRAYTEAFFGQGTRLTVV.

CDR3 in DNA: TGTGCCAGCAGCCCTAGCGGGAGAATTGCGGATACGCAGTATTTT. It translates to CASSPSGRIADTQYF. The chain carries TRBV28 and TRBJ2-3; 10 nucleotides agree with TRBD2. The length of the CDR3 is 15 residues. The V segment lost 6 bases and the J segment 6 bases; nucleotides outside the gene matches: 9. Germline V gene sequence: CDR1 MDHEN, CDR2 SYDVKM.

V usage is TRBV27 and J usage is TRBJ2-1; 10 bases are shared with TRBD2. V trimming: 6 bases; J trimming: 6 bases; junction bases outside the gene matches: 8. Germline V lookup: CDR1 MNHEY, CDR2 SMNVEV (reference sequence). The CDR3 is 15 amino acids. CDR3 protein: CASRRAGGLLNEQFF. The CDR3 nucleotides are TGTGCCAGCAGAAGAGCGGGAGGGCTCCTCAATGAGCAGTTCTTC.

This chain links TRBV29-1 with TRBJ2-7; 11 positions match TRBD2. Germline V gene lookup returns CDR1 SQVTM and CDR2 ANQGSEA. This CDR3 comprises 14 residues. V was pared by 5 bases and J by 4 bases, with 7 bases of the junction left unmatched. CDR3 coding DNA: TGCAGCGTTCTGGGACTAGCGGCTGGATACGAGCAGTACTTC. It codes for CSVLGLAAGYEQYF.

The CDR3 sequence is CASSQTGFDTQYF. For the CDR3, the DNA is TGTGCCAGCAGTCAAACAGGGTTCGATACGCAGTATTTT. The rearrangement joins TRBV28 to TRBJ2-3; possibly TRBD1 for D (6 bases). V gave up 5 bases and J gave up 6 bases, with 12 bases separating them. The CDR3 is made up of 13 amino acids. The germline gives CDR1 MDHEN, CDR2 SYDVKM.

The chain recombines TRBV7-2 with TRBJ2-7; 11 bases are shared with TRBD2. The V segment lost 5 bases and the J segment 4 bases; nucleotides outside the gene matches: 4. The CDR3 length is 14 residues. The germline V gene encodes CDR1 SGHTA and CDR2 FQGNSA. The CDR3 loop is CASSHSGRAYEQYF. The CDR3 coding sequence is TGTGCCAGCAGCCATAGCGGGAGGGCTTACGAGCAGTACTTC.

The rearrangement links TRBV2 to TRBJ2-1, with 9 nucleotides matching TRBD1. Germline V gene data show CDR1 as SNHLY and CDR2 as FYNNEI. This CDR3 spans 14 amino acids. Losses at the gene ends were 7 bases for V and 8 bases for J; bases not matched to a gene: 9. The CDR3 loop is CASTRRQGEDEQFF. DNA for the CDR3: TGTGCCAGCACCCGAAGACAGGGGGAAGATGAGCAGTTCTTC.

The V gene is TRBV5-1, the J gene TRBJ2-7; D is unclear. The CDR3 loop spans 14 amino acids. V lost 6 bases and J 2 bases, leaving 15 bases between the germline ends. CDR1 and CDR2 from the germline V gene are SGHRS and YFSETQ. The chain's CDR3 is CASTGERRTYEQYF. Written as DNA, the CDR3 is TGCGCCAGCACTGGCGAGCGACGGACCTACGAGCAGTACTTC.

J is TRBJ2-7 and V is TRBV5-1; D not resolved. Trimming removed 2 bases from V and 0 bases from J, with 6 bases in between. Looked up from germline, CDR1 is SGHRS and CDR2 is YFSETQ. This CDR3 comprises 13 residues. CDR3 nucleotides: TGCGCCAGCAGCTTTAGAGTCTCCTACGAGCAGTACTTC. Translation gives CASSFRVSYEQYF. Drawing the rest from reference TRBV5-1 and TRBJ2-7, the complete variable domain is KAGVTQTPRYLIKTRGQQVTLSCSPISGHRSVSWYQQTPGQGLQFLFEYFSETQRNKGNFPGRFSGRQFSNSRSEMNVSTLELGDSALYLCASSFRVSYEQYFGPGTRLTVT.

This chain connects TRBV4-2 to TRBJ2-3; no definite D call. Germline CDR1 reads LGHNA; CDR2 reads YNFKEQ. The V end was cut by 4 bases, the J end by 1 base, with 9 bases between. There are 14 residues in the CDR3. CDR3 residues: CASSPSIRTDTQYF. In nucleotides, the CDR3 is TGTGCCAGCAGCCCATCCATTCGCACAGATACGCAGTATTTT.